This T cell receptor beta chain emerged from a study of T cells in localized non-small cell lung cancer. Germline loops: CDR1 LNHDA, CDR2 SQIVND (reference sequence). This CDR3 contains 17 residues. Trimming removed 8 bases at V and 4 bases at J, with 21 bases between. The table came from immunoSEQ multiplex PCR; TCRdb's copy has only in-frame clones and leaves some out. The sample has around 64,000 clones, 85% to 90% seen once. The receptor was isolated from a man aged 40-75 years with stage I squamous cell lung carcinoma. This sequence joins TRBV19 and TRBJ2-6, with D perhaps matching TRBD1 (6 bases). The specimen was peripheral blood, collected before any cancer treatment. Here the CDR3 DNA reads TGTGCCAGTGAACAGGGATTTATAACGCGCGGGGCCAACGTCCTGACTTTC. Translation gives CASEQGFITRGANVLTF. Looking up the rest from reference TRBV19 and TRBJ2-6 gives the full variable domain: DGGITQSPKYLFRKEGQNVTLSCEQNLNHDAMYWYRQDPGQGLRLIYYSQIVNDFQKGDIAEGYSVSREKKESFPLTVTSAQKNPTAFYLCASEQGFITRGANVLTFGAGSRLTVL.